This T cell receptor (beta chain) was recorded in a study of blood T cell repertoires in COVID-19. The CDR3 spans 16 residues. Some clones are missing from TCRdb's copy, which holds only in-frame ones; the method was immunoSEQ multiplex PCR. This table has 300,000 to 450,000 clones, approximately 92% appearing once. The clonotype originates from a man aged 18 to 30 who had recovered from COVID-19. Sequences were obtained from PBMCs or T cells enriched from blood (not recorded which). The chain has TRBV21-1 and TRBJ1-4; the table's TRBD1 call for D was not verified on the DNA. TRBV21-1 is designated a pseudogene. The CDR3 nucleotides are TGTGCCAGCAGCGCGGGACAGGGGGAGTTCCATGAAAAACTGTTTTTT. Its translation: CASSAGQGEFHEKLFF.